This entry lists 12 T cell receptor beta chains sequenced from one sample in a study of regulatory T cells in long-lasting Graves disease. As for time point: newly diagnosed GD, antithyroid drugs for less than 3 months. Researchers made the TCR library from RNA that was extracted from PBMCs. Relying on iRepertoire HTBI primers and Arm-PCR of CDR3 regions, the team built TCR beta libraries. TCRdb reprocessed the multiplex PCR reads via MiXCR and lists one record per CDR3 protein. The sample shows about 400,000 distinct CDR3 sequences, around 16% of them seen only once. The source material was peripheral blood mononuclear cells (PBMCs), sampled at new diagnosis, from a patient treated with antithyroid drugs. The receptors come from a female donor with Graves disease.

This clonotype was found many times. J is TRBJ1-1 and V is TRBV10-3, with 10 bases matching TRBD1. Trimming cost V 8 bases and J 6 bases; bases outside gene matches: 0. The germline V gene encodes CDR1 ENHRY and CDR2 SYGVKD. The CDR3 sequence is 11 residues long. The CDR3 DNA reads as TGTGCCATCGGACAGGGGGCTGAAGCTTTCTTT. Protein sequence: CAIGQGAEAFF.

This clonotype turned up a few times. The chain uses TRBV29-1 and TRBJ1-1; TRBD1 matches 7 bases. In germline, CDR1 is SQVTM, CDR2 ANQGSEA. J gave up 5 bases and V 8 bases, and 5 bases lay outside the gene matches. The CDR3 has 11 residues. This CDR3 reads CSRTGETEAFF. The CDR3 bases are TGCAGCCGTACAGGGGAGACTGAAGCTTTCTTT. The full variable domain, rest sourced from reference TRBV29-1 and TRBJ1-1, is SAVISQKPSRDICQRGTSLTIQCQVDSQVTMMFWYRQQPGQSLTLIATANQGSEATYESGFVIDKFPISRPNLTFSTLTVSNMSPEDSSIYLCSRTGETEAFFGQGTRLTVV.

CDR3 amino acids: CASSVGEAEQFF. As DNA, the CDR3 is TGTGCCAGCAGCGTAGGGGAGGCTGAGCAGTTCTTC. This chain joins TRBV9 and TRBJ2-1; D is perhaps TRBD2 (6 bases). The germline V gene encodes CDR1 SGDLS and CDR2 YYNGEE. The CDR3 consists of 12 residues. The germline V and J ends were trimmed by 0 bases and 9 bases, with 7 bases remaining between them.

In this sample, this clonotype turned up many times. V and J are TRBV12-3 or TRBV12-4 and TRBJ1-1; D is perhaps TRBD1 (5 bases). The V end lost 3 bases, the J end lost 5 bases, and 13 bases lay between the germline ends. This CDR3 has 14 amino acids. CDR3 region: CASSFIQGKTEAFF. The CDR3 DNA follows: TGTGCCAGCAGTTTCATCCAGGGAAAAACTGAAGCTTTCTTT.

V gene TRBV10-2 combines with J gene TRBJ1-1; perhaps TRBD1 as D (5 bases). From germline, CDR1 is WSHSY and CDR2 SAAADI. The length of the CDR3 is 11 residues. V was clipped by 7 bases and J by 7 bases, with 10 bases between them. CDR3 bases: TGCGCCAGCACTGGGGCTGGTGAAGCTTTCTTT. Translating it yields CASTGAGEAFF.

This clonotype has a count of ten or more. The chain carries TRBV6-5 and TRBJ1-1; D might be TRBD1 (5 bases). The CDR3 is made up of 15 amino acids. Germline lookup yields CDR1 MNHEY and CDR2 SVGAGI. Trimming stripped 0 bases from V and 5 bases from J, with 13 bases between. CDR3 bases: TGTGCCAGCAGTTACTCGAGAGTTGGGGGAACTGAAGCTTTCTTT. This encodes CASSYSRVGGTEAFF.

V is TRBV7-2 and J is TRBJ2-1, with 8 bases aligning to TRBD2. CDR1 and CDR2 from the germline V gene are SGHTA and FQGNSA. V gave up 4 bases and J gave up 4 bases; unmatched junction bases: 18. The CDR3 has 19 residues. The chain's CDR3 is CASSSSLHYVAGSYNEQFF. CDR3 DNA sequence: TGTGCCAGCAGCTCGTCTCTTCATTATGTAGCGGGGTCGTACAATGAGCAGTTCTTC.

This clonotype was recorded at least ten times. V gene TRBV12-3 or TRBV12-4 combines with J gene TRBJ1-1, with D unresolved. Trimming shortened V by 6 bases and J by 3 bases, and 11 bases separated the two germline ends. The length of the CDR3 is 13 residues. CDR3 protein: CASSSDGYTEAFF. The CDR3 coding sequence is TGTGCCAGCAGCTCCGACGGATACACTGAAGCTTTCTTT.

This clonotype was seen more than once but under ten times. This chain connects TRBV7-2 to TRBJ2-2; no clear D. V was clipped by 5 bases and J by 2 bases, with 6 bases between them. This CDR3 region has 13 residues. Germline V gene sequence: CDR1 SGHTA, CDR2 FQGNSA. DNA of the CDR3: TGTGCCAGCAGCCGGAAAAACACCGGGGAGCTGTTTTTT. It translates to CASSRKNTGELFF.

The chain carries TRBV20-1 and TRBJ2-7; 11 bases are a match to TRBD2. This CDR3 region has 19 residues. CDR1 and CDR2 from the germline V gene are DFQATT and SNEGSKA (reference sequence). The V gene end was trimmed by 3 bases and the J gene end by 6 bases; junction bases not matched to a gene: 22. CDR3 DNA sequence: TGCAGTGCTAGCCTATTAAAGCGAACTAGCGGGGGACCTCCGTTCGAGCAGTACTTC. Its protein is CSASLLKRTSGGPPFEQYF.

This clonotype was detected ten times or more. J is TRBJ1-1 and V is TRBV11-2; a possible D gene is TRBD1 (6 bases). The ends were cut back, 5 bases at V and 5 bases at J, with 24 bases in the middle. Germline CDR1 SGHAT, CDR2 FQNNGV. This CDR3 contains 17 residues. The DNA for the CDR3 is TGTGCCAGCAGCCCCCCCCGGCCAGGGGCCCATGGTACTGAAGCTTTCTTT. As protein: CASSPPRPGAHGTEAFF.

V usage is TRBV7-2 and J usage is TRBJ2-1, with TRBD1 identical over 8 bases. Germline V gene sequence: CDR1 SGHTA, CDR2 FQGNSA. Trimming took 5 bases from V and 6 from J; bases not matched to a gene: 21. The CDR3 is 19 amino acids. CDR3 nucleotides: TGTGCCAGCAGCCAAACCCCCGCCCCCGGGACAGGAGGAATCAATGAGCAGTTCTTC. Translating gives CASSQTPAPGTGGINEQFF.